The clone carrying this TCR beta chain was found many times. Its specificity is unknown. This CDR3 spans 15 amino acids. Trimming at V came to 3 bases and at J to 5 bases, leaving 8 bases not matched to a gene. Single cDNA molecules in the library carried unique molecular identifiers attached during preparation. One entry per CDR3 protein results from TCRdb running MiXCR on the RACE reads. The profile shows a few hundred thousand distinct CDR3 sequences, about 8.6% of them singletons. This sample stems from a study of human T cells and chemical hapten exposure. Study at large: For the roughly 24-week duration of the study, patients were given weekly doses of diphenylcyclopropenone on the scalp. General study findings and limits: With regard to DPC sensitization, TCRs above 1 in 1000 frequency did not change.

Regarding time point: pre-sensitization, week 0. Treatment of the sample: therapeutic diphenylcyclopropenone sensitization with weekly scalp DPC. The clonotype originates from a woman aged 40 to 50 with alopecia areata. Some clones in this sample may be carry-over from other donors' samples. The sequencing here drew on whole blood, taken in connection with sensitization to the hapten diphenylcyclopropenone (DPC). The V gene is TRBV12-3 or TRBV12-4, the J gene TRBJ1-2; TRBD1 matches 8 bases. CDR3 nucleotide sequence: TGTGCCAGCAGTTTCCTGGGACAGGTTATTTATGGCTACACCTTC. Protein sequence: CASSFLGQVIYGYTF.